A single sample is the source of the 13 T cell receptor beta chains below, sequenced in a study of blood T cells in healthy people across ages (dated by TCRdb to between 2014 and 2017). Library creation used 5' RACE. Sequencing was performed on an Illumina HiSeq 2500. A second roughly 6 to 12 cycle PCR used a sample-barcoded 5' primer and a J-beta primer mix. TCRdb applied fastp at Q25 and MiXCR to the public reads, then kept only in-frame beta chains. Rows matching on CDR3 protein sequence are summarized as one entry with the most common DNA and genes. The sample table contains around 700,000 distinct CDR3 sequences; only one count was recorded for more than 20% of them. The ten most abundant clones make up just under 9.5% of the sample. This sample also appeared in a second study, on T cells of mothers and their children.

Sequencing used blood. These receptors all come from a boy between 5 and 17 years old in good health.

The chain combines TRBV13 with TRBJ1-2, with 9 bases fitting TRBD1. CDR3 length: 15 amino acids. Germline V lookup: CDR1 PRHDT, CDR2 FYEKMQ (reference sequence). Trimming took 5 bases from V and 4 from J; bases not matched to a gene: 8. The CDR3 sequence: CASSPGPGQGYGYTF. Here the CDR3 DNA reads TGTGCCAGCAGCCCGGGGCCGGGACAGGGCTATGGCTACACCTTC.

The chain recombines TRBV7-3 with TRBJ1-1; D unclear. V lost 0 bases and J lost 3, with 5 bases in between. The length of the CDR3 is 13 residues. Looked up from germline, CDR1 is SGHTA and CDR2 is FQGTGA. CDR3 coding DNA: TGTGCCAGCAGCTTAACGGGGTACACTGAAGCTTTCTTT. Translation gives CASSLTGYTEAFF.

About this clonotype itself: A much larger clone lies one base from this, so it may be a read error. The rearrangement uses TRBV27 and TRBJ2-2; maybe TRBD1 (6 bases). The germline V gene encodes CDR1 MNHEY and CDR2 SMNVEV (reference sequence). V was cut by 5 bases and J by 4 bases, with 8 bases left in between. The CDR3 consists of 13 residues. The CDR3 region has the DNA TGTGCCAGCAGTGCCAGGGGCACCGGGGAGCTGTTTTTT. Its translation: CASSARGTGELFF.

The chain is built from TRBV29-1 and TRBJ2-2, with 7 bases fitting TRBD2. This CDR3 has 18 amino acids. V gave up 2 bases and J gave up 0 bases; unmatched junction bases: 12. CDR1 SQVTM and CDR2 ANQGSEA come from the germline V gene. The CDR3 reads CSVELNRGGPANTGELFF. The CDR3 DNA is TGCAGCGTTGAATTGAACCGCGGGGGACCTGCGAACACCGGGGAGCTGTTTTTT.

Written as DNA, the CDR3 is TGTGCCAGCAGCCTCCGGGACAGGGGAGACTCTGGAAACACCATATATTTT. It yields the protein CASSLRDRGDSGNTIYF. The rearrangement uses TRBV6-1 and TRBJ1-3; 10 bases map to TRBD1. Germline V gene sequence: CDR1 MNHNS, CDR2 SASEGT. J was trimmed by 0 bases and V by 6 bases; bases with no gene match: 8. CDR3 length: 17 amino acids.

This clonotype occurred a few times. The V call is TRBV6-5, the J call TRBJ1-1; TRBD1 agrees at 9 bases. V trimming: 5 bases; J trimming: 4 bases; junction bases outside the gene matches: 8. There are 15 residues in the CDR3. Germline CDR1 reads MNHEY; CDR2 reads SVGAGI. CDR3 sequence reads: CASSRAGTGITEAFF. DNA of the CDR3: TGTGCCAGCAGTAGAGCCGGGACAGGGATCACTGAAGCTTTCTTT.

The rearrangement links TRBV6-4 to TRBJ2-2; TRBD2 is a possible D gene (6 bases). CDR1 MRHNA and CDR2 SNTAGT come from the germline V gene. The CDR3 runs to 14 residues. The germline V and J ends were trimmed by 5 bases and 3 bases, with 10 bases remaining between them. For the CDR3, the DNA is TGTGCCAGCAGTAGCGGGTACGACACCGGGGAGCTGTTTTTT. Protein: CASSSGYDTGELFF.

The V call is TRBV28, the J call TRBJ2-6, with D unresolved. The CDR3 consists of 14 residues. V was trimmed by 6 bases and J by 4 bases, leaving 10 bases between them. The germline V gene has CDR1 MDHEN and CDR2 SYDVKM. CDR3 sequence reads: CASSPLWGANVLTF. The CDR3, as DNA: TGTGCCAGCAGCCCTTTGTGGGGGGCCAACGTCCTGACTTTC.

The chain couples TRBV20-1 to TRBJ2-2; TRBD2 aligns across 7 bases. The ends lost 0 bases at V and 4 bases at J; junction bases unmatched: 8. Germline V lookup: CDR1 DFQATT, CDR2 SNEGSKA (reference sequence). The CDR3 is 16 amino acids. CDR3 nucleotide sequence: TGCAGTGCTAGAGATGAAGCTAGCGGCCTCACCGGGGAGCTGTTTTTT. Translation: CSARDEASGLTGELFF.

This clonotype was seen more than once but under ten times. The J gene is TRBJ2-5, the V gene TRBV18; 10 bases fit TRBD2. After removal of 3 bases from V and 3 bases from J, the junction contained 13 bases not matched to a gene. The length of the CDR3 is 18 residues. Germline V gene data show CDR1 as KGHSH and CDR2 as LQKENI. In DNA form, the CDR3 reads TGTGCCAGCTCACCCCGGTTAGCGGGAGGTGGACGGGAAGAGACCCAGTACTTC. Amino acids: CASSPRLAGGGREETQYF.

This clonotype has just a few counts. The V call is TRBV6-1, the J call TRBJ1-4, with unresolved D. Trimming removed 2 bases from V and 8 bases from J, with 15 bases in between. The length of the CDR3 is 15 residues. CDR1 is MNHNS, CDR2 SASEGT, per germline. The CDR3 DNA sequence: TGTGCCAGCAGTGAATTCGGAGACATGTTGGAAAAACTGTTTTTT. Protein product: CASSEFGDMLEKLFF.

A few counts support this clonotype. The CDR3 region has the DNA TGTGCCAGCAGTGAAATTCCTAATTCAGGGGGTACCTACGAGCAGTACGTC. Its protein product is CASSEIPNSGGTYEQYV. The chain combines TRBV6-4 with TRBJ2-7, with TRBD1 matching over 7 bases. The ends lost 3 bases at V and 2 bases at J; junction bases unmatched: 13. This CDR3 contains 17 residues. Germline CDR1 reads MRHNA; CDR2 reads SNTAGT.

CDR3 bases: TGTGCCAGCACGAGCCCCCAGGGACCCAATCAGCCCCAGCATTTT. This encodes CASTSPQGPNQPQHF. The rearrangement uses TRBV28 and TRBJ1-5, with a tentative D call TRBD1 (5 bases). V lost 7 bases, J lost 3 bases, and 16 bases lay in between. There are 15 residues in the CDR3. Germline loops: CDR1 MDHEN, CDR2 SYDVKM.